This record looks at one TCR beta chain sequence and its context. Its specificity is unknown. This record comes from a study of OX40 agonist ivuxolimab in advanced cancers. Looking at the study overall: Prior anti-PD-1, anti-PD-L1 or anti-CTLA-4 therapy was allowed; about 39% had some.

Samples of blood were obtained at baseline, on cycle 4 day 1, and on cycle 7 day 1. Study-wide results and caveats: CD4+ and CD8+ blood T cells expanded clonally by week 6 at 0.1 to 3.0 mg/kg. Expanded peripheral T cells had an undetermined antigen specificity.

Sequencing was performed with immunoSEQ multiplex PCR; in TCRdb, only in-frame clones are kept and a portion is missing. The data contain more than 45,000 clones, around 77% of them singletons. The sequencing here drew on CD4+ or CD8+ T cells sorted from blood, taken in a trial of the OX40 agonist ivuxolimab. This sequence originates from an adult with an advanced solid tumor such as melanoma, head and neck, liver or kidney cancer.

The CDR3 sequence: CASSVARATNEQFF. The DNA of the CDR3 is TGTGCCAGCAGCGTAGCCCGGGCTACCAATGAGCAGTTCTTC. The genes are TRBV9 and TRBJ2-1; D uncertain. Germline CDR1 is SGDLS and CDR2 is YYNGEE. This CDR3 has 14 amino acids. Trimming removed 0 bases from V and 6 bases from J, with 10 bases in between.